Listed below are T cell receptor beta chains from one sample, sequenced in a study of cytotoxic CD8 clonotypes in ibrutinib-treated CLL. Assay used: immunoSEQ multiplex PCR; TCRdb lists only in-frame clones, some missing. The sample holds fewer than 3,000 clones, around 83% seen once. This specimen consisted of PBMCs, obtained before ibrutinib treatment. Receptors originate from a human donor with chronic lymphocytic leukemia. CDR3s include the opening cysteine and the closing phenylalanine or tryptophan. A D gene is named only where the DNA matches it firmly. Size is stated for part of the rows, as once, few or many counts, or as a class when the clone is expanded.

. TRBJ2-3 . TRBV13 TGTGCCAGCAGATTTCGACTTAGCACAGATACGCAGTATTTT CASRFRLSTDTQYF
TRBD1 TRBJ2-4 . TRBV2 TGTGCCAGCAGCGGCGGTTTGGTAGGGACAGGAGCCAAAAACATTCAGTACTTC CASSGGLVGTGAKNIQYF
TRBD1 TRBJ2-1 . TRBV7-6 TGTGCCAGCAGCTCGTCCGGGACAGGGCGAAATGAGCAGTTCTTC CASSSSGTGRNEQFF
TRBD1 TRBJ1-6 . TRBV19 TGTGCCAGTAGTATTCCACTCCGACAGGGGTATAATTCACCCCTCCACTTT CASSIPLRQGYNSPLHF
. TRBJ1-1 . TRBV7-8 TGTGCCAGCAGCTGGGGGCGCATAGAGAACACTGAAGCTTTCTTT CASSWGRIENTEAFF
. TRBJ2-7 . TRBV6-1 TGTGCCAGCAGTAACTTAGGGGGGGACTACGAGCAGTACTTC CASSNLGGDYEQYF
. TRBJ1-6 large TRBV14 TGTGCCAGCAGCCAAACAGGGCAATCACCCCTCCACTTT CASSQTGQSPLHF
. TRBJ1-4 once TRBV7-9 TGTGCCAGCACCTACGCGGGGGAACTGTTTTTT CASTYAGELFF
. TRBJ1-2 . TRBV5-4 TGTGCCAGCAGCTGGGTGGAGGGGCAGACCGGAGGGCTCTATGGCTACACCTTC CASSWVEGQTGGLYGYTF
TRBD1 TRBJ1-2 . TRBV5-6 TGTGCCAGCAGCAGCCGGACAGGGGGAAACTATGGCTACACCTTC CASSSRTGGNYGYTF
. TRBJ1-6 . TRBV5-1 TGCGCCAGCAGCACGGACAGCTCAGGGGTCTCACCCCTCCACTTT CASSTDSSGVSPLHF
TRBD1 TRBJ1-5 few TRBV6-1 TGTGCCAGCAGTGGTGACGGACAGGCGCCCAATCAGCCCCAGCATTTT CASSGDGQAPNQPQHF
TRBD2 TRBJ2-7 . TRBV5-1 TGCGCCAGCAGCTTGGCCGGTGGGAGGGCCTACGAGCAGTACTTC CASSLAGGRAYEQYF
. TRBJ1-1 . TRBV10-3 TGTGCCATCAGTGAGTTTGGACTGAAACATACGAACACTGAAGCTTTCTTT CAISEFGLKHTNTEAFF
. TRBJ1-1 . TRBV5-1 TGCGCCAGCAGCTTGGCGTCGAACACTGAAGCTTTCTTT CASSLASNTEAFF
TRBD2 TRBJ2-1 . TRBV28 TGTGCCAGCAGACCCCTAGCGGGGCGCCTTTGGAATGAGCAGTTCTTC CASRPLAGRLWNEQFF
TRBD1 TRBJ2-3 . TRBV10-3 TGTGCCATCAGCGAAGGCCGGGACAGGGTCACAGATACGCAGTATTTT CAISEGRDRVTDTQYF
. TRBJ1-3 . TRBV5-1 TGCGCCAGCAGCTTGGAACCCAGCTCTGGAAACACCATATATTTT CASSLEPSSGNTIYF
. TRBJ1-1 . TRBV7-9 TGTGCCAGCAACCCCGCCCGGCGGGAAGCTGAAGCTTTCTTT CASNPARREAEAFF
TRBD1 TRBJ1-3 . TRBV10-3 TGTGCCATCAGTGAGTCGAAACAGGGGTCTGGAAACACCATATATTTT CAISESKQGSGNTIYF
. TRBJ2-7 once TRBV19 TGTGCCAGTAGTATAGATGGCGGCGGTAGCTACGAGCAGTACTTC CASSIDGGGSYEQYF
. TRBJ2-7 . TRBV21-1 TGTGCCAGCAGGGAGAGCGTACACGTGTTAGACGAGCAGTACTTC CASRESVHVLDEQYF
TRBD2 TRBJ2-1 once TRBV2 TGTGCCAGCAGTGGATTAGCGGGTGAGCAGTTCTTC CASSGLAGEQFF
TRBD1 TRBJ1-2 . TRBV29-1 TGCAGCGCCGGGACAGGGGTGGACTATGGCTACACCTTC CSAGTGVDYGYTF
TRBD1 TRBJ2-4 . TRBV6-1 TGTGCCAGCAGTGAAAGAGGTGGGGGGCAGGGGGCTTTGGCCAAAAACATTCAGTACTTC CASSERGGGQGALAKNIQYF
TRBD1 TRBJ2-7 . TRBV5-1 TGCGCCAGCTCCGCTGTCGGGACAGGGGGTTACGAGCAGTACTTC CASSAVGTGGYEQYF
. TRBJ2-5 . TRBV2 TGTGCCAGCACCTGGGGGGACTTGGAGACCCAGTACTTC CASTWGDLETQYF
. TRBJ2-4 few TRBV7-8 TGTGCCAGCAGCTTAGCCGCAGGGGGGGTCAAAAACATTCAGTACTTC CASSLAAGGVKNIQYF
TRBD2 TRBJ2-3 . TRBV5-1 TGCGCCAGCAGCCCGGGACTAGCGGGGAGCACAGATACGCAGTATTTT CASSPGLAGSTDTQYF
. TRBJ2-1 . TRBV2 TGTGCCAGCTTACCAGGCGATATCTACAATGAGCAGTTCTTC CASLPGDIYNEQFF
TRBD1 TRBJ1-1 . TRBV5-1 TGCGCCAGCAGCGCCCCGGACAGGGGGCAAGCTTTCTTT CASSAPDRGQAFF
. TRBJ2-2 few TRBV2 TGTGCCAGCAGTGAATCGCAGAGTCCCACCCTACTGGAGCTGTTTTTT CASSESQSPTLLELFF
TRBD1 TRBJ2-7 . TRBV7-7 TGTGCCAGCAGCTTAGGGACAGGGGCTTCCGAGCAGTACTTC CASSLGTGASEQYF
. TRBJ1-2 . TRBV6-1 TGTGCCAGCACGCGGGGGGAAGCTAACTATGGCTACACCTTC CASTRGEANYGYTF
. TRBJ2-7 . TRBV6-5 TGTGCCAGCAAAGGGGGGCAGTACGAGCAGTACTTC CASKGGQYEQYF
TRBD1 TRBJ1-2 . TRBV2 TGTGCCAGCAGGACAGGGGGTTTGACCTACACCTTC CASRTGGLTYTF
. TRBJ1-2 once TRBV19 TGTGCCAGCGTCGGGCGTGGCTACACCTTC CASVGRGYTF